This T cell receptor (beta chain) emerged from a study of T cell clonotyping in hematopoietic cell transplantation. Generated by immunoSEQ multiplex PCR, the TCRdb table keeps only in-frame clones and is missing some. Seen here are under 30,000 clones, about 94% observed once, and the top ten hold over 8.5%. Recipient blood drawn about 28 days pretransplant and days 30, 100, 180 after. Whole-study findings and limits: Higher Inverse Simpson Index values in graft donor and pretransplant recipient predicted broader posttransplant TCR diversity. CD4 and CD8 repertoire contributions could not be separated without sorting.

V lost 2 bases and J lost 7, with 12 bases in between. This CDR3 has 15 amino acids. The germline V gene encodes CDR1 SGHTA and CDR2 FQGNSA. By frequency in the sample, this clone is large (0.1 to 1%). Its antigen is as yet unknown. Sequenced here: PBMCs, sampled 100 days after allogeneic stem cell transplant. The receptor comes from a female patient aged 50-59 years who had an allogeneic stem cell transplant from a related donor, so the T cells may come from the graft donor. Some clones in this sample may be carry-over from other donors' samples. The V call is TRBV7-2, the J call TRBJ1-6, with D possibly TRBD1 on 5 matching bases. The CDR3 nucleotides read TGTGCCAGCAGCTTACCCCAGGGTGCCAATTCACCCCTCCACTTT. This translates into CASSLPQGANSPLHF. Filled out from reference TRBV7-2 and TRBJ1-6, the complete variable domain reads GAGVSQSPSNKVTEKGKDVELRCDPISGHTALYWYRQSLGQGLEFLIYFQGNSAPDKSGLPSDRFSAERTGGSVSTLTIQRTQQEDSAVYLCASSLPQGANSPLHFGNGTRLTVT.